Shown below are 24 T cell receptor beta chains from a single sample sequenced in a study of tumor and adjacent non-tumor tissue in lung cancer. No cell sorting was done before RNA was extracted from the tissue. A modified ARM-PCR protocol with three rounds of nested PCR amplified TCRbeta. TCRdb used MiXCR to reprocess the multiplex PCR reads, holding one entry per CDR3 protein. The sample includes fewer than 120,000 distinct CDR3 sequences, approximately 84% of them seen just once. The specimen was lung tumor tissue. These receptors came from a man aged 70-80 years with non-small cell lung cancer.

Turning to this clonotype: The CDR3 ends on some other residue instead of the conserved phenylalanine or tryptophan, so this is likely a read error. The J gene is TRBJ2-3, the V gene TRBV29-1; possibly TRBD2 for D (5 bases). This CDR3 region has 13 residues. V was clipped by 3 bases and J by 9 bases, with 16 bases between them. Germline V gene data show CDR1 as SQVTM and CDR2 as ANQGSEA. The CDR3 DNA reads as TGCAGCGTTGATCGTCTAGTGGGAGTGACGCAGTATTAT. Amino acids: CSVDRLVGVTQYY.

The table lists this clonotype with a few counts. An end of the junction differs from the germline gene, which may be a read error. This rearrangement joins TRBV11-3 to TRBJ2-2; D might be TRBD2 (7 bases). The CDR3 is 15 amino acids. Germline-derived CDR1 and CDR2 are SGHNT and YENEEA. The CDR3 sequence is CTSSLGGGQNGELFF. The CDR3 DNA is TGTACCAGCAGCTTGGGCGGGGGCCAGAACGGGGAGCTGTTTTTT. The entire variable domain, with the rest obtained from reference TRBV11-3 and TRBJ2-2, is as follows: EAGVVQSPRYKIIEKKQPVAFWCNPISGHNTLYWYLQNLGQGPELLIRYENEEAVDDSQLPKDRFSAERLKGVDSTLKIQPAELGDSAVYLCTSSLGGGQNGELFFGEGSRLTVL.

The chain employs TRBV5-1 and TRBJ1-6; D ambiguous. Looked up from germline, CDR1 is SGHRS and CDR2 is YFSETQ. CDR3 length: 14 residues. V was clipped by 4 bases and J by 5 bases, with 10 bases between them. CDR3 nucleotides: TGCGCCAGCAGCGACCAGGACCATAATTCACCCCTCCACTTT. Translating gives CASSDQDHNSPLHF.

Comments on this clonotype: At one end the junction does not follow the germline gene, possibly because of a read error. The V and J genes are TRBV4-1 and TRBJ2-5; weak D call: TRBD1 (5 bases). Germline values: CDR1 MGHRA, CDR2 YSYEKL. The CDR3 totals 14 residues. CDR3 nucleotides: TGTGCCGACAGCCAACAGTGGGGTCAAGAGACCCAATACTTC. Its protein product is CADSQQWGQETQYF.

In this sample, this clonotype turned up once. The chain couples TRBV29-1 to TRBJ1-5; a weak D match, TRBD1 (5 bases). Germline-derived CDR1 and CDR2 are SQVTM and ANQGSEA. V lost 4 bases to trimming and J lost 9 bases, with 13 bases between them. There are 12 residues in the CDR3. The CDR3 region has the DNA TGCAGCGTTGGACAGATGATGGGGCCCCAGCATTTT. Its translation: CSVGQMMGPQHF. Supplemented by reference TRBV29-1 and TRBJ1-5, the full variable domain reads SAVISQKPSRDICQRGTSLTIQCQVDSQVTMMFWYRQQPGQSLTLIATANQGSEATYESGFVIDKFPISRPNLTFSTLTVSNMSPEDSSIYLCSVGQMMGPQHFGDGTRLSIL.

Worth noting for this clonotype: A junction boundary mismatches the germline segment, possibly from a read error. The chain links TRBV30 to TRBJ1-6; no clear D. The CDR3 is 15 amino acids. CDR1 is GTSNPN, CDR2 SVGIG, per germline (reference sequence). In DNA, the CDR3 is TGTGCCTGGAATGATCTCCTGGCAGATAATTTACCCCTCCACTTT. It specifies CAWNDLLADNLPLHF.

The V and J genes are TRBV11-2 and TRBJ2-6; unclear D gene. V shed 5 bases and J shed 4 bases, with 6 bases lying between them. Germline V gene sequence: CDR1 SGHAT, CDR2 FQNNGV. The CDR3 is made up of 13 amino acids. The CDR3 is CASSTAGANVLTF. The CDR3, as DNA: TGTGCCAGCAGCACTGCAGGGGCCAACGTCCTGACTTTC. The complete variable domain, with remaining parts taken from reference TRBV11-2 and TRBJ2-6, reads EAGVAQSPRYKIIEKRQSVAFWCNPISGHATLYWYQQILGQGPKLLIQFQNNGVVDDSQLPKDRFSAERLKGVDSTLKIQPAKLEDSAVYLCASSTAGANVLTFGAGSRLTVL.

In the case of this clonotype: No conserved phenylalanine or tryptophan ends this CDR3, so it is likely a read error. No DNA is shown, since the ends of the CDR3 on it are uncertain; the CDR3 is the one TCRdb lists. CDR3 loop: CASSQADSSQPHHL. The V gene is TRBV4-2, the J gene TRBJ1-5; the table's D call TRBD1 went unverified against the DNA. The CDR3 length equals 14 residues, ends included. Per the germline V gene, CDR1 is LGHNA and CDR2 is YNFKEQ.

Notes on this clonotype: The junction and the germline gene differ at one end; a read error may be behind it. The chain links TRBV6-5 to TRBJ1-1, with no clear D. The CDR3 has 13 residues. Germline V gene sequence: CDR1 MNHEY, CDR2 SVGAGI. The CDR3 DNA follows: TGTGCCAGCAGTTACTCAGGGAACATTGAAGCTTTCTTT. This codes for CASSYSGNIEAFF.

A word on this clonotype: One end of the junction does not line up with germline, which may come from a read error. The chain joins TRBV11-2 to TRBJ1-1; D uncertain. The CDR3 has 13 residues. The germline V gene encodes CDR1 SGHAT and CDR2 FQNNGV. CDR3 region: CASSFRRSTEGSF. The CDR3 nucleotides read TGTGCCAGCAGCTTTAGGAGGAGCACTGAAGGTTCCTTT.

A remark on this clonotype: Just one base apart from a much larger clone, this may be a read error. The chain recombines TRBV2 with TRBJ2-3; TRBD2 matches 10 bases. The length of the CDR3 is 14 residues. The germline V gene has CDR1 SNHLY and CDR2 FYNNEI. CDR3 loop: CSSKRGGSTDTQYF. CDR3 in DNA: TGTTCCAGCAAGCGGGGGGGTAGCACAGATACGCAGTATTTT.

Worth noting for this clonotype: At one of its ends the junction is not consistent with the germline gene, which may arise from a read error. The rearrangement joins TRBV4-2 to TRBJ2-7; D is possibly TRBD1 (5 bases). Germline CDR1 and CDR2: LGHNA and YNFKEQ. This CDR3 spans 16 amino acids. In DNA, the CDR3 is TGTACCAGCAGCCCAGCTTTAGGCAGGGACTCCTACGAGCAGTACTTC. Its protein is CTSSPALGRDSYEQYF.

As to this clonotype: The junction and the germline gene differ at one end; a read error may be behind it. The chain is built from TRBV6-2 or TRBV6-3 and TRBJ2-7; D gene uncertain. CDR1 is MNHEY and CDR2 is SVGEGT in the germline V gene. CDR3 length: 15 residues. The CDR3 loop reads CASSFRAGVPYGQYF. The DNA of the CDR3 is TGTGCCAGCAGTTTTAGAGCAGGAGTCCCCTACGGGCAGTACTTC.

Only a few counts were recorded for this clonotype. The CDR3, as DNA: TGCGCTAGTAGCAAATCGGAATCCTACGAGCAGTACTTC. It specifies CASSKSESYEQYF. The chain has TRBV10-2 and TRBJ2-7; unclear D gene. The length of the CDR3 is 13 residues. CDR1 is WSHSY, CDR2 SAAADI, per germline.

As concerns this clonotype: A junction boundary mismatches the germline segment, possibly from a read error. This rearrangement joins TRBV5-6 to TRBJ2-1; D uncertain. The CDR3 loop spans 16 amino acids. Germline values: CDR1 SGHDT, CDR2 YYEEEE. The CDR3 DNA sequence: TGTGCCTGCAGCTATGTTAGGGAAAGTGGGTACAATGAGCAGTTCTTC. This codes for CACSYVRESGYNEQFF. The variable domain in full, with the rest retrieved from reference TRBV5-6 and TRBJ2-1, is DAGVTQSPTHLIKTRGQQVTLRCSPKSGHDTVSWYQQALGQGPQFIFQYYEEEERQRGNFPDRFSGHQFPNYSSELNVNALLLGDSALYLCACSYVRESGYNEQFFGPGTRLTVL.

In regard to this clonotype: At one end, the junction sequence differs from germline, possibly due to a read error. The J gene is TRBJ2-7, the V gene TRBV20-1; D gene ambiguous. The CDR3 loop spans 13 amino acids. Looked up from germline, CDR1 is DFQATT and CDR2 is SNEGSKA (reference sequence). This CDR3 is CSAIMPYSFEQYF. In nucleotides, the CDR3 is TGCAGTGCTATCATGCCCTACTCCTTCGAGCAGTACTTC.

This chain connects TRBV29-1 to TRBJ2-1, with D possibly TRBD2 on 6 matching bases. Germline V gene sequence: CDR1 SQVTM, CDR2 ANQGSEA. The germline V and J ends were trimmed by 4 bases and 8 bases, with 18 bases remaining between them. This CDR3 is built from 14 residues. CDR3 DNA: TGCAGCGTTGGATCGTGGAGAGGGGAGGATGAGCAGTTCTTC. Protein: CSVGSWRGEDEQFF.

As for this clonotype: At one of its ends the junction is not consistent with the germline gene, which may arise from a read error. This chain joins TRBV12-3 or TRBV12-4 and TRBJ1-5; D is uncertain. This CDR3 is built from 14 residues. The CDR3 DNA reads as TGTGCCAGCAGTTTTCGTACCGAGTATCAACCCCAGCTTTTT. Translation: CASSFRTEYQPQLF.

The CDR3 bases are TGCAGCGTTTGGAGCAGCTCCTACGAGCAGTACTTC. Translation gives CSVWSSSYEQYF. The chain uses TRBV29-1 and TRBJ2-7; D remains ambiguous. This CDR3 spans 12 amino acids. The V end was cut by 5 bases, the J end by 0 bases, with 8 bases between. Per the germline V gene, CDR1 is SQVTM and CDR2 is ANQGSEA.

This clonotype was seen a few times. One end of the junction varies from germline; a read error may be responsible. V is TRBV29-1 and J is TRBJ1-2, with TRBD1 matching over 8 bases. The V gene's germline CDR1 is SQVTM and CDR2 ANQGSEA. The CDR3 runs to 14 residues. The CDR3 sequence is CSVEPAGGGYGNSF. In DNA, the CDR3 is TGCAGCGTTGAACCGGCAGGGGGCGGGTATGGCAACAGCTTC.

In its sample, this clonotype was seen once. Relative to the germline gene, one junction end is altered; a read error may explain this. The V and J genes are TRBV6-6 and TRBJ1-6, with D unclear. Germline CDR1 is MNHNY and CDR2 is SVGAGI (reference sequence). The CDR3 is 15 residues long. The CDR3 nucleotides read TGTGCCAGCAGTTACGGGATCTCCTATAGTTCACCCCTCCACTTT. Its translation: CASSYGISYSSPLHF.

A note on this clonotype: One end of the junction is discordant with germline, which a read error may explain. The V call is TRBV6-1, the J call TRBJ1-6, with D possibly matching TRBD1 (5 bases). Germline assignment: CDR1 MNHNS and CDR2 SASEGT. The CDR3 contains 19 residues. Here the CDR3 DNA reads TGTACCAGCAGTGAAGCAATGGGGGGAGCGGCCCAGAGTAATTCACCCCTCCAATTT. It is translated as CTSSEAMGGAAQSNSPLQF.

With regard to this clonotype: A much bigger clone sits one base away, suggesting this may be a read error. This rearrangement joins TRBV7-8 to TRBJ2-7, with TRBD2 matching over 10 bases. CDR1 is SGHVS, CDR2 FQNEAQ, per germline. This CDR3 has 15 amino acids. DNA of the CDR3: TGTGCCAGCGTATCCGGGACTAGCGTCATCTACGAGCAGAACTTC. This encodes CASVSGTSVIYEQNF.

In regard to this clonotype: This likely comes from a read error, as the CDR3 has no conserved phenylalanine or tryptophan at its end. The chain employs TRBV11-2 and TRBJ2-3; D call uncertain. Germline values: CDR1 SGHAT, CDR2 FQNNGV. The CDR3 has 14 amino acids. The CDR3 DNA is TGTGACAGCAGCCTAACCCAAGGGTCAAATACGCAGTATTAT. Residues: CDSSLTQGSNTQYY.